What follows is one TCR beta chain and its context. Its antigen is not known. Selected positively for CCR7 and CD45RO-negative, naive CD8 cells excluded terminally differentiated effector memory CD45RA+ cells. The sample belongs to a study of shared clonotypes between healthy human individuals. Libraries were prepared by immunoSEQ multiplex PCR; TCRdb keeps only in-frame clonotypes and omits some of them. The sample carries about 2 million clones, around 96% recorded once. Germline CDR1 is LNHDA and CDR2 is SQIVND (reference sequence). This CDR3 contains 16 residues. Trimming removed 1 base at V and 1 base at J, with 12 bases between. Study-level results: The study found about 4.6% of naive CD4 clonotypes shared across a few donors.

Input material: naive CD8+ T cells sorted from blood. J is TRBJ2-3 and V is TRBV19; D might be TRBD1 or TRBD2, each matching 6 bases. The source of this sequence is a young man in good health. The CDR3 here is CASSIVAGEGTDTQYF. CDR3 sequence (DNA): TGTGCCAGTAGTATAGTGGCAGGGGAGGGCACAGATACGCAGTATTTT. Looking up the rest from reference TRBV19 and TRBJ2-3 gives the full variable domain: DGGITQSPKYLFRKEGQNVTLSCEQNLNHDAMYWYRQDPGQGLRLIYYSQIVNDFQKGDIAEGYSVSREKKESFPLTVTSAQKNPTAFYLCASSIVAGEGTDTQYFGPGTRLTVL.